This T cell receptor (beta chain) was recovered during a study of identical twins. Broader study findings: There were fewer insertions in abundant cord blood beta clonotypes, but memory repertoires showed no such pattern.

In TCRdb, the 5' RACE reads were re-called with MiXCR into one record per CDR3 protein. The table shows 1.5 million to 2 million distinct CDR3 sequences, with about 32% occurring only once. This clonotype was recorded at least ten times. Its antigen is still unknown. This TCR derives from a newborn girl in good health. Sequenced material: cord blood.

The CDR3 DNA follows: TGTGCCAGCAGCCAAGATTCAGGGGGCTATGGCTACACCTTC. Residues: CASSQDSGGYGYTF. The chain has TRBV3-1 and TRBJ1-2, with 7 bases lining up with TRBD1. From germline, CDR1 is LGHDT and CDR2 YNNKEL (reference sequence). This CDR3 is 14 amino acids long. The ends lost 0 bases at V and 4 bases at J; junction bases unmatched: 2.